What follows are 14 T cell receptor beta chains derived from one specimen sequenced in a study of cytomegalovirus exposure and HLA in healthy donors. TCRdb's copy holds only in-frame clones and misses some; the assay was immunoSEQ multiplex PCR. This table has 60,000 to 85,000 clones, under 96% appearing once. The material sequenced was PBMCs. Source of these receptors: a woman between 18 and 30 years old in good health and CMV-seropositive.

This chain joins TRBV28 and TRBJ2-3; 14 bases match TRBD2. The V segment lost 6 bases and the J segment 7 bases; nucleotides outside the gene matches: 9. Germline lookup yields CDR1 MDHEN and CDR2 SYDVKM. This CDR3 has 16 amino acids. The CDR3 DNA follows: TGTGCCAGCAGGGCCTTGACTAGCGGGAGGGGGAATACGCAGTATTTT. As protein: CASRALTSGRGNTQYF.

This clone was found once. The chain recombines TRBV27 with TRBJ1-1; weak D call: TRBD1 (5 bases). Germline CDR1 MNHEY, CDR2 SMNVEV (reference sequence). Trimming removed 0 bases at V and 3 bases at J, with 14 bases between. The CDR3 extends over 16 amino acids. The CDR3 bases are TGTGCCAGCAGTTTATCGCTCAGGGTTATTGACACTGAAGCTTTCTTT. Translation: CASSLSLRVIDTEAFF.

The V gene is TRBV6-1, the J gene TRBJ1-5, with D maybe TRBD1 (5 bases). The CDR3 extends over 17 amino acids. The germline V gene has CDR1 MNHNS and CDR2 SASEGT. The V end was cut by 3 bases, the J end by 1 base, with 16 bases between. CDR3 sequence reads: CASSDSFGGTSNQPQHF. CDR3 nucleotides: TGTGCCAGCAGTGATTCATTCGGAGGGACGAGCAATCAGCCCCAGCATTTT.

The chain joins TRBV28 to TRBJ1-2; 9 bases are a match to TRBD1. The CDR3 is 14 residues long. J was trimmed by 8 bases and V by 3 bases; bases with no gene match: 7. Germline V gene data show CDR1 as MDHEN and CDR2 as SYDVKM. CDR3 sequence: CASSLLGQGLGYTF. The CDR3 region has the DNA TGTGCCAGCAGTTTGCTGGGACAGGGCCTGGGCTACACCTTC.

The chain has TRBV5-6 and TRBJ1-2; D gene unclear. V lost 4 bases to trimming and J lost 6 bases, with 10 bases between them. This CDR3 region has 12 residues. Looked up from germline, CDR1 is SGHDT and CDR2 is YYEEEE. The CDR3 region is CASSRGFDGYTF. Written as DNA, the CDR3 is TGTGCCAGCAGCCGCGGCTTCGATGGCTACACCTTC.

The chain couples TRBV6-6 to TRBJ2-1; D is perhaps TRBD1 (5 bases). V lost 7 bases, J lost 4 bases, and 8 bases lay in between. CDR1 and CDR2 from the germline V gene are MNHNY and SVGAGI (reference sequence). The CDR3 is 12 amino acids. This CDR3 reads CASNTGYNEQFF. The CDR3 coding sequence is TGTGCCAGCAATACAGGTTACAATGAGCAGTTCTTC.

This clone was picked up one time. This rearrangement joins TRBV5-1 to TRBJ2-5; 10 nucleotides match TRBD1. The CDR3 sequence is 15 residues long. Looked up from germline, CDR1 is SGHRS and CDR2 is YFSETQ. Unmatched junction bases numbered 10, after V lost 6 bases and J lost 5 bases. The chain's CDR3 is CASTRQGASGETQYF. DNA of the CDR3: TGCGCCAGCACCCGACAGGGGGCTTCGGGGGAGACCCAGTACTTC.

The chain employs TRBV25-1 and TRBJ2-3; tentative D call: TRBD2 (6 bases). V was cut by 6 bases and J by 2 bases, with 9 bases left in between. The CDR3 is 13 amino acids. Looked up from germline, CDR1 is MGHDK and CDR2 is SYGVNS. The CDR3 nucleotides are TGTGCCAGCAGGGGACTCATCACAGATACGCAGTATTTT. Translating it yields CASRGLITDTQYF.

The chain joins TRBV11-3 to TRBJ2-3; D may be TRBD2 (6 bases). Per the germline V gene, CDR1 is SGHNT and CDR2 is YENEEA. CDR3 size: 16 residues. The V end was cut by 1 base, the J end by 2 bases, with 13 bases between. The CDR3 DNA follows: TGTGCCAGCAGCTTAGGGGATAGCGGAATCACAGATACGCAGTATTTT. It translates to CASSLGDSGITDTQYF. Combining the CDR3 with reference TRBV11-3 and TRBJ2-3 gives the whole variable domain EAGVVQSPRYKIIEKKQPVAFWCNPISGHNTLYWYLQNLGQGPELLIRYENEEAVDDSQLPKDRFSAERLKGVDSTLKIQPAELGDSAVYLCASSLGDSGITDTQYFGPGTRLTVL.

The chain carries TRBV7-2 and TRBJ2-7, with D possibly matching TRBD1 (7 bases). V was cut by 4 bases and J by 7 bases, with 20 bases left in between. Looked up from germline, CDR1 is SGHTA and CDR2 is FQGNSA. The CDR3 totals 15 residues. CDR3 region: CASSSLGGGTWEQYF. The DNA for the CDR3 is TGTGCCAGCAGCTCCCTAGGGGGCGGGACCTGGGAGCAGTACTTC.

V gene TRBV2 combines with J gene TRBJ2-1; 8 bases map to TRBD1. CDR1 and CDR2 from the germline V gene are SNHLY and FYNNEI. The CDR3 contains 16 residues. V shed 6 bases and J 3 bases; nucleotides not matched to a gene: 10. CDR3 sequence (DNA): TGTGCCAGCAGGCGACTAGGGGACAGGTTCTACAATGAGCAGTTCTTC. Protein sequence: CASRRLGDRFYNEQFF.

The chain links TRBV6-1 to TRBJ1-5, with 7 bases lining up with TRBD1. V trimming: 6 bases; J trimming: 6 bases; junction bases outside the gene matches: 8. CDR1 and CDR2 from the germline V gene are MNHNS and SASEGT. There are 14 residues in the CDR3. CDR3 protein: CASRGRTGFQPQHF. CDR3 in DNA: TGTGCCAGCAGGGGTCGGACAGGCTTTCAGCCCCAGCATTTT.

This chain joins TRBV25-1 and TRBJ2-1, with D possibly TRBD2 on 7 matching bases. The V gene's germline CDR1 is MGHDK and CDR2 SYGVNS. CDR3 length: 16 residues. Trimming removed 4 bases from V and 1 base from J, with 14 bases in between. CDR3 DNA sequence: TGTGCCAGCAGTGTGGCAGGGAGGGGGTCCTACAATGAGCAGTTCTTC. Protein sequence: CASSVAGRGSYNEQFF.

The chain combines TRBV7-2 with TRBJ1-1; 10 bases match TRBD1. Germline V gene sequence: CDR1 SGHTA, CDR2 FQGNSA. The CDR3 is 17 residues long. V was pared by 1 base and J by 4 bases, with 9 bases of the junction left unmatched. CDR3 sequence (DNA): TGTGCCAGCAGCTTAGGGGGACAGGGGAAGGGTGGCACTGAAGCTTTCTTT. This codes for CASSLGGQGKGGTEAFF. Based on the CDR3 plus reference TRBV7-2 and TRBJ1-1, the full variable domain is GAGVSQSPSNKVTEKGKDVELRCDPISGHTALYWYRQSLGQGLEFLIYFQGNSAPDKSGLPSDRFSAERTGGSVSTLTIQRTQQEDSAVYLCASSLGGQGKGGTEAFFGQGTRLTVV.